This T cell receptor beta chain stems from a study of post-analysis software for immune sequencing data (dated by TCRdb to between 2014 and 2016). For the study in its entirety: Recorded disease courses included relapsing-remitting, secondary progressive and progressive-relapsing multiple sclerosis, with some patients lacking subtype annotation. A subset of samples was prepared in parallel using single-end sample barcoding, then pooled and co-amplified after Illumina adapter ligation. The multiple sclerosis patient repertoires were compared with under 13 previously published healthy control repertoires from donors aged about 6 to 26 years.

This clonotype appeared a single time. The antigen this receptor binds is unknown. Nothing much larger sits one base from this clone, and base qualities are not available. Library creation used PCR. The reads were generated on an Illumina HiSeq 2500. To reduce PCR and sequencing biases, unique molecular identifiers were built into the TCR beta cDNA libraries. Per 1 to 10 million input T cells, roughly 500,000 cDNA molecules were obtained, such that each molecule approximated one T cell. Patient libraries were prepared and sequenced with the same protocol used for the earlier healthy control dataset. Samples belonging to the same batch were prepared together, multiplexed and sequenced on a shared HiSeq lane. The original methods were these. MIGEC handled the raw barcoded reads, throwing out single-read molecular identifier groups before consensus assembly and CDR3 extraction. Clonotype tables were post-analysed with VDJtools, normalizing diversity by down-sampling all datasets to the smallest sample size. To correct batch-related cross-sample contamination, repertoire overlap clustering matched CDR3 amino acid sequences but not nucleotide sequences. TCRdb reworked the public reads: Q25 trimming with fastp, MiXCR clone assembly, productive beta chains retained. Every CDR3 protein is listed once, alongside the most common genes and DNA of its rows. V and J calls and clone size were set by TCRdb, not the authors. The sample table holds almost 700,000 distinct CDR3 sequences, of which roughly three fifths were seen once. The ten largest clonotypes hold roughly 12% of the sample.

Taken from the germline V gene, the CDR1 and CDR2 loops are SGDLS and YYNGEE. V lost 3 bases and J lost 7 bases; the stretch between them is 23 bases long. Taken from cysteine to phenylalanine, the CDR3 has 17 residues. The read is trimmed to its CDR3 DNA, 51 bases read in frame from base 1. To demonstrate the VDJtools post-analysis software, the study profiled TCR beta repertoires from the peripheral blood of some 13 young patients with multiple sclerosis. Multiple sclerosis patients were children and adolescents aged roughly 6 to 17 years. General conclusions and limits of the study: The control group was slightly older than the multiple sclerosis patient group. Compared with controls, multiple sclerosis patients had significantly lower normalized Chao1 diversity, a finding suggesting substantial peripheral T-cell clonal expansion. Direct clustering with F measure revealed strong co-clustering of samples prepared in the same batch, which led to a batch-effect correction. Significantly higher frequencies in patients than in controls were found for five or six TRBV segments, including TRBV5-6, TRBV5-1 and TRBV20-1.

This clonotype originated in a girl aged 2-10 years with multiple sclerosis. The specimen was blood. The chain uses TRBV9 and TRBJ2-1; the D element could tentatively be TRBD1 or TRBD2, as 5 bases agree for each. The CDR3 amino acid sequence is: CASSDSTGTRGLNEQFF. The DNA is TGTGCCAGCAGCGATTCCACCGGGACGAGGGGCCTAAATGAGCAGTTCTTC.